The next 4 T cell receptor beta chains were all read from a single sample in a study of cytomegalovirus exposure and HLA in healthy donors (dated by TCRdb to about 2017). Libraries were constructed by the immunoSEQ multiplex PCR assay. The multiplex PCR relied on a mix of 60 forward primers for TCR Vbeta segments and 13 reverse primers for TCR Jbeta segments. Entries here come from immuneACCESS through TCRdb and include only in-frame sequences with V and J called. Some clones fail to appear in such tables; in the studies checked, an unresolved V gene covers under half of the shortfall, and the cause of the remainder is unknown. Recorded for this sample are nearly 110,000 clones; roughly four fifths of them occurred a single time. 1.6% of the sample rests with the top ten. Source material: PBMCs. The source is a man between 50 and 59 years old in good health and CMV-seronegative.

The chain couples TRBV5-5 to TRBJ2-2, with a weak D call TRBD1 (6 bases). V lost 4 bases, J lost 0 bases, and 16 bases lay in between. The germline CDR1 and CDR2 sequences are SGHKS and YYEKEE (reference sequence). The CDR3 covers 17 residues. The CDR3 nucleotides read TGTGCCAGCAGCCAGGGGTTCCCTAACTCGAACACCGGGGAGCTGTTTTTT. Translation gives CASSQGFPNSNTGELFF.

This clone was detected only a few times. This sequence joins TRBV10-2 and TRBJ1-2, with 10 bases that match TRBD1. The length of the CDR3 is 13 residues. CDR1 WSHSY and CDR2 SAAADI come from the germline V gene. V trimming: 7 bases; J trimming: 9 bases; junction bases outside the gene matches: 8. As DNA, the CDR3 is TGCGCCAGCACGGGACAGGGGATCCTACGCTACACCTTC. Translation: CASTGQGILRYTF.

The chain couples TRBV11-2 to TRBJ1-5, with D unclear. Germline CDR1 and CDR2: SGHAT and FQNNGV. The CDR3 covers 17 residues. Deletions cut 0 bases from V and 3 bases from J, with 15 bases between. CDR3 sequence (DNA): TGTGCCAGCAGCTTAGATTATATGCGGGGATCCAATCAGCCCCAGCATTTT. Translation: CASSLDYMRGSNQPQHF. Complete variable domain (other parts from reference TRBV11-2 and TRBJ1-5): EAGVAQSPRYKIIEKRQSVAFWCNPISGHATLYWYQQILGQGPKLLIQFQNNGVVDDSQLPKDRFSAERLKGVDSTLKIQPAKLEDSAVYLCASSLDYMRGSNQPQHFGDGTRLSIL.

This chain links TRBV6-6 with TRBJ2-3, with TRBD2 matching 9 bases. V gave up 6 bases and J gave up 0 bases; unmatched junction bases: 4. CDR3 size: 15 residues. CDR1 and CDR2 (germline): MNHNY, SVGAGI (reference sequence). As DNA, the CDR3 is TGTGCCAGCAGGTCTAGCGGGGCTAGCACAGATACGCAGTATTTT. Protein: CASRSSGASTDTQYF.